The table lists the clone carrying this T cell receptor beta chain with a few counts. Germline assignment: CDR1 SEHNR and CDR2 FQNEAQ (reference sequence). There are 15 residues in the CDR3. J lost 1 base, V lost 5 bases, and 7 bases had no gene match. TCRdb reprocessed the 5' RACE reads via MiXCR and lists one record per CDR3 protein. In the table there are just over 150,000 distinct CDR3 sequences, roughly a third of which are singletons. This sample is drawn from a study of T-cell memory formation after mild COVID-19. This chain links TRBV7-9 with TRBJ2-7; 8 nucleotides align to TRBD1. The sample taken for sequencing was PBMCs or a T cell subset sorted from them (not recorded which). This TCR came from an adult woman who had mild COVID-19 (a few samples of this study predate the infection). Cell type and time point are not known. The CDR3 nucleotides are TGTGCCAGCAGCCAAGAGACAGGGGCATCCTACGAGCAGTACTTC. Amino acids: CASSQETGASYEQYF. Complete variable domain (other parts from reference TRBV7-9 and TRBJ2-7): DTGVSQNPRHKITKRGQNVTFRCDPISEHNRLYWYRQTLGQGPEFLTYFQNEAQLEKSRLLSDRFSAERPKGSFSTLEIQRTEQGDSAMYLCASSQETGASYEQYFGPGTRLTVT.